A selection of T cell receptor beta chains follows, all from one sample in a study of a mutant IDH1 vaccine in newly diagnosed glioma. Produced via immunoSEQ multiplex PCR; TCRdb's table is partial and in-frame only. Here the sample spans about 68,000 clones, roughly 84% being singletons. Antigens for these TCRs are unknown. This specimen consisted of PBMCs, obtained from a glioma patient whose treatment included an IDH1 peptide vaccine. The origin of the receptors is a man between 18 and 35 years old with glioma. CDR3s include the opening cysteine and the closing phenylalanine or tryptophan. Clone sizes are given selectively: once, few, many, or a class where the clone is expanded.

NA | TRBJ1-2 | TRBV9 | CASSVAGLVGYTF
NA | TRBJ2-7 | TRBV7-7 | CASSLAAGTHEQYF
NA | TRBJ2-7 | TRBV6-5 | CASSYSGGLAAYEQYF
NA | TRBJ2-7 | TRBV27 | CASSLGTDYEQYF
NA | TRBJ2-5 | TRBV19 | CASSLQGPAETQYF
few | TRBJ1-1 | TRBV6-1 | CASSEAGQGASEAFF
once | TRBJ2-7 | TRBV28 | CASGPFEQYF
many | TRBJ2-2 | TRBV25-1 | CASSERTGELFF
NA | TRBJ1-3 | TRBV18 | CASSPGAASGNTIYF
once | TRBJ1-2 | TRBV15 | CATSSGGDYGYTF
once | TRBJ1-2 | TRBV6-6 | CASSYSEGGYTF
NA | TRBJ2-1 | TRBV9 | CASSVSGPLYNEQFF
once | TRBJ2-7 | TRBV6-5 | CASSYSDFYEQYF
NA | TRBJ2-1 | TRBV5-6 | CASSLSDSFQFF
NA | TRBJ2-1 | TRBV13 | CATPVGGGRLYNEQFF
NA | TRBJ2-7 | TRBV7-9 | CASSWAFAYEQYF
NA | TRBJ1-4 | TRBV19 | CASSLTRTTTNEKLFF
NA | TRBJ1-2 | TRBV7-3 | CASSLTGGMAGYTF
NA | TRBJ2-7 | TRBV5-6 | CASSFIGGSYEQYF
NA | TRBJ2-5 | TRBV29-1 | CSARAGQETQYF
once | TRBJ1-6 | TRBV19 | CASTLGAGTAARALHF
NA | TRBJ1-2 | TRBV12-5 | CASGLVETGGRGYTF
NA | TRBJ2-7 | TRBV30 | CAWSLRSGGPYEQYF
NA | TRBJ1-4 | TRBV27 | CASSLQGGDEKLFF
NA | TRBJ2-1 | TRBV6-5 | CASSYEERKDNEQFF
NA | TRBJ1-1 | TRBV2 | CASSEETGNEAFF
NA | TRBJ2-5 | TRBV7-9 | CASSWNTGYRETQYF
NA | TRBJ1-6 | TRBV19 | CASNRGQRQNSPLHF